These T cell receptor beta chains were read from a single sample in a study of T cells in Graves' hyperthyroidism and ophthalmopathy. Each CDR3 protein gets one entry after TCRdb re-called the multiplex PCR reads with MiXCR. The repertoire includes over 450,000 distinct CDR3 sequences, approximately 17% of them detected once, and roughly 15% sits in the top ten. Sequenced input: blood. All receptors come from a woman under 30 with Graves' ophthalmopathy. CDR3s include the opening cysteine and the closing phenylalanine or tryptophan. A D gene is named only where the DNA matches it firmly. Expanded clones get a size class; other rows say once, few or many, or leave the size out.

TRBV5-1	many	15	TRBD1	TRBJ1-2	TGCGCCAGCAGTCCGACAGGGGCTCTCCCCTATGGCTACACCTTC	CASSPTGALPYGYTF
TRBV20-1	many	14	TRBD1	TRBJ2-3	TGCAGTGTGGGACAGCGAGGAAGCACAGATACGCAGTATTTT	CSVGQRGSTDTQYF
TRBV30	many	16	TRBD2	TRBJ2-1	TGTGCCTGGAGTGTAGCCCCGGGAGGGAGGATCAATGAGCAGTTCTTC	CAWSVAPGGRINEQFF
TRBV30	NA	13	NA	TRBJ2-3	TGTGCCTGGAGTGTACTAGACACAGATACGCAGTATTTT	CAWSVLDTDTQYF
TRBV20-1	few	14	TRBD1	TRBJ2-4	TGCAGTGCTAGGCCAGGACAGGGCAAAAACATTCAGTACTTC	CSARPGQGKNIQYF
TRBV7-8	few	13	NA	TRBJ2-7	TGTGCCAGCAGCCTCTCGGGGCCTTTGGAGCAGTACTTC	CASSLSGPLEQYF
TRBV4-3	many	17	NA	TRBJ2-1	TGCGCCAGCAGCTCTCGGTTGGAAGGAATTCCCCGCCAGGAGCAGTTCTTC	CASSSRLEGIPRQEQFF
TRBV29-1	NA	15	TRBD2	TRBJ2-5	TGCAGCGGGGTAGGACTAGCGGGAGAAAGGGAGACCCAGTACTTC	CSGVGLAGERETQYF
TRBV5-1	few	17	TRBD2	TRBJ2-5	TGCGCCAGCAGCTTTGGTTTGCTGCGGGAGGACTCAGAGACCCAGTACTTC	CASSFGLLREDSETQYF
TRBV28	many	15	TRBD1	TRBJ2-7	TGTGCCAGCAGTTTTGGGACAGGAGGATCCAGGGAGCAGTACTTC	CASSFGTGGSREQYF
TRBV7-3	many	16	TRBD2	TRBJ2-3	TGTGCCAGCAGCTTATCTTCACTAGCGGGAGCAGATACGCAGTATTTT	CASSLSSLAGADTQYF
TRBV19	NA	16	NA	TRBJ2-1	TGTGCCAGTAGCCGCCTGGCAGGGGGGTACGACAATGAGCAGTTCTTC	CASSRLAGGYDNEQFF
TRBV4-2	NA	16	NA	TRBJ1-4	TGTGCCAGCAGCCAAGCGATGGGGGGGGGACTTGAAAAACTGTTTTTT	CASSQAMGGGLEKLFF
TRBV20-1	NA	12	TRBD1	TRBJ2-7	TGCAGTGCTAGAGGAGGGGGCCCCGAGCAGTACTTC	CSARGGGPEQYF
TRBV29-1	NA	14	NA	TRBJ1-1	TGCAGCGTTCGACCGTACTCCCCGAACACTGAAGCTTTCTTT	CSVRPYSPNTEAFF
TRBV29-1	many	16	NA	TRBJ2-3	TGCAGCGTTGAGGGGGGTAGAGGGGGCCTCACAGATACGCAGTATTTT	CSVEGGRGGLTDTQYF
TRBV5-8	NA	18	TRBD1	TRBJ2-6	TGTGCCAGCAGCTTGGGACAGGGGATGGGCTCTGGGGCCAACGTCCTGACTTTC	CASSLGQGMGSGANVLTF
TRBV6-2/TRBV6-3	NA	15	NA	TRBJ1-1	TGTGCCAGCAGTTACTCGATAGGGGTAGGCACTGAAGCTTTCTTT	CASSYSIGVGTEAFF
TRBV6-4	many	15	TRBD2	TRBJ2-1	TGTGCCAGCAGTGACTCTAGCGGGGGGGCCAATGAGCAGTTCTTC	CASSDSSGGANEQFF
TRBV30	few	17	NA	TRBJ1-2	TGTGCCTGGAACCACCAAGGACTGGGGGGGGCAGATGGTGGCTACACCTTC	CAWNHQGLGGADGGYTF
TRBV6-1	few	18	TRBD2	TRBJ2-6	TGTGCCAGCACCGAGATAGGCGGGAGGGCCTCTGGGGCCAACGTCCTGACTTTC	CASTEIGGRASGANVLTF
TRBV28	many	13	NA	TRBJ2-1	TGTGCCAGCGGACCTCCCGCCCAAAATGAGCAGTTCTTC	CASGPPAQNEQFF
TRBV20-1	NA	16	NA	TRBJ1-2	TGCAGTGCAAAAGACGTCTCCTCTGGGGGGGAAAATGGCTACACCTTC	CSAKDVSSGGENGYTF
TRBV9	few	13	NA	TRBJ1-6	TGTGCCAGCAGCCCTCCGGAGGGGCCGGCCCTCCACTTT	CASSPPEGPALHF
TRBV4-3	NA	16	NA	TRBJ2-2	TGCGCCAGCAGCCAAGATCTGGCAGGGGAGACCGGGGAGCTGTTTTTT	CASSQDLAGETGELFF
TRBV29-1	NA	13	TRBD1	TRBJ1-6	TGCAGCGCGACAGGGGAGGGTGGTTCACCCCTCCACTTT	CSATGEGGSPLHF
TRBV9	many	15	TRBD1	TRBJ2-3	TGTGCCAGCAGCGTCCGGGACAGGAGCACAGATACGCAGTATTTT	CASSVRDRSTDTQYF
TRBV28	many	13	TRBD1	TRBJ1-6	TGTGCCAGCAATCCGACAGGGGCTTCACCCCTCCACTTT	CASNPTGASPLHF
TRBV7-8	NA	13	NA	TRBJ1-5	TGTGCCAGCGCTTGGACGGTAGATCAGCCCCAGCATTTT	CASAWTVDQPQHF
TRBV6-1	many	13	NA	TRBJ1-1	TGTGCCAGCAGAATTTTCCAGAACACTGAAGCTTTCTTT	CASRIFQNTEAFF
TRBV19	NA	17	TRBD2	TRBJ2-7	TGTGCCAGTAGTCAATATAGCGGGGGGACCATCACCTACGAGCAGTACTTC	CASSQYSGGTITYEQYF